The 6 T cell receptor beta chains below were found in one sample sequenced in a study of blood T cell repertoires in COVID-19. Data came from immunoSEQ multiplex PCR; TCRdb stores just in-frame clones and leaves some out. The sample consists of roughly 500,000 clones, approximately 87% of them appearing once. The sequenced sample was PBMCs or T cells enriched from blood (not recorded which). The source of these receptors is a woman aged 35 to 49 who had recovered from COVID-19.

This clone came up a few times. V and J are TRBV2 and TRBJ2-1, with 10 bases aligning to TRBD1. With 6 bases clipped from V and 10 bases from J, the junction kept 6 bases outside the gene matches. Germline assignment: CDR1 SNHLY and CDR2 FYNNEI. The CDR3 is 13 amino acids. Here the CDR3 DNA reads TGTGCCAGCAGGGACAGGGGGTCCGACGAGCAGTTCTTC. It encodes CASRDRGSDEQFF.

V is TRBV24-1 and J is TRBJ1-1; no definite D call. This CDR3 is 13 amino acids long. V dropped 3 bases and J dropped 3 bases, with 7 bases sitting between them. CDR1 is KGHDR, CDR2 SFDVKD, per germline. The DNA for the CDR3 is TGTGCCACCAGTGATCGGGAAGACACTGAAGCTTTCTTT. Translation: CATSDREDTEAFF.

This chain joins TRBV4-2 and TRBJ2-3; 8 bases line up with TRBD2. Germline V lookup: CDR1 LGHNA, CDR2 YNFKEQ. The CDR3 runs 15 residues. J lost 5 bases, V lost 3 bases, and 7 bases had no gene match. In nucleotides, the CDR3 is TGTGCCAGCAGCCAGACTAGCGATAGGATAGATACGCAGTATTTT. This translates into CASSQTSDRIDTQYF.

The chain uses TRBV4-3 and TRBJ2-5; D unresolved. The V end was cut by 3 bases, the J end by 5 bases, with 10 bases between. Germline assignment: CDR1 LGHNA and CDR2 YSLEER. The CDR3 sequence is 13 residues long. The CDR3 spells CASSQSSFETQYF. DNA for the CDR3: TGCGCCAGCAGCCAGTCGAGTTTCGAGACCCAGTACTTC.

The CDR3 DNA is TGTGCCACCAGTGATTTCCGGACAGGAATAATCTACGAGCAGTACTTC. It codes for CATSDFRTGIIYEQYF. This chain joins TRBV24-1 and TRBJ2-7; 7 nucleotides align to TRBD1. CDR1 is KGHDR, CDR2 SFDVKD, per germline. Losses at the gene ends were 1 base for V and 3 bases for J; bases not matched to a gene: 8. The CDR3 extends over 16 amino acids.

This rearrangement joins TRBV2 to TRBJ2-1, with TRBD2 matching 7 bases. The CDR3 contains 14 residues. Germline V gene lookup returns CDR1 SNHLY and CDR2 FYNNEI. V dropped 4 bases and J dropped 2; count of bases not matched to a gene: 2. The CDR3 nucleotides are TGTGCCAGCAGTGGGGGGACTACCTACAATGAGCAGTTCTTC. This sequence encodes CASSGGTTYNEQFF.